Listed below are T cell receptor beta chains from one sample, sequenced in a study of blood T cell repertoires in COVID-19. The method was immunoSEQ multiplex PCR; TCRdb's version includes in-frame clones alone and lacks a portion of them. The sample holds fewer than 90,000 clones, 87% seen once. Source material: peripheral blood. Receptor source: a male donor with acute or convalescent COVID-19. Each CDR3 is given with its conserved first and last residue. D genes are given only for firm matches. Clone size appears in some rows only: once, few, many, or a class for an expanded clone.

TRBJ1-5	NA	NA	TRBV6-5	CASSRSFHDQPQHF	TGTGCCAGCTCGCGAAGCTTCCATGATCAGCCCCAGCATTTT
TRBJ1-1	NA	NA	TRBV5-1	CASSGIQRGTEAFF	TGCGCCAGCAGCGGCATACAGAGGGGGACTGAAGCTTTCTTT
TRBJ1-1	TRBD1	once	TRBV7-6	CASSATGTGNTEAFF	TGTGCCAGCAGCGCAACCGGGACAGGGAACACTGAAGCTTTCTTT
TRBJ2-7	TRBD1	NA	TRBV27	CASSLGGQEVIRSEQYF	TGTGCCAGCAGTTTAGGGGGACAGGAGGTAATCCGAAGCGAGCAGTACTTC
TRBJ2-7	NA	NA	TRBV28	CASSSSYEQYF	TGTGCCAGCAGTTCATCCTACGAGCAGTACTTC
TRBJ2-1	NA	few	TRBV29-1	CSGSGNSYNEQFF	TGCAGCGGGAGCGGTAACTCCTACAATGAGCAGTTCTTC
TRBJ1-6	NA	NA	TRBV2	CASSDRGSNNSPLHF	TGTGCCAGCAGTGATCGAGGCTCTAATAATTCACCCCTCCACTTT
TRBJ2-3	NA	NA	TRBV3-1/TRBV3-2	CASSPILGGSDTQYF	TGTGCCAGCAGCCCCATCTTGGGGGGTTCAGATACGCAGTATTTT
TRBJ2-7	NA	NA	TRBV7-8	CASSSLSYEQYF	TGTGCCAGCAGCTCCCTTTCCTACGAGCAGTACTTC
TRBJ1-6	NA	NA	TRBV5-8	CASSWEGNNSPLHF	TGTGCCAGCAGCTGGGAGGGGAATAATTCACCCCTCCACTTT
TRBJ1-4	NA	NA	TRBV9	CASSVGRVLGEKLFF	TGTGCCAGCAGCGTAGGGAGGGTGTTAGGAGAAAAACTGTTTTTT
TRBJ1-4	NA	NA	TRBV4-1	CASSQEALGHQLFF	TGCGCCAGCAGCCAAGAAGCCCTTGGACATCAACTGTTTTTT
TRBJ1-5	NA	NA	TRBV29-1	CSVDGQEGQPQHF	TGCAGCGTTGATGGGCAGGAGGGTCAGCCCCAGCATTTT
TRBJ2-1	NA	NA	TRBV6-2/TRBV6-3	CASSYNTNNEQFF	TGTGCCAGCAGTTACAACACTAACAATGAGCAGTTCTTC
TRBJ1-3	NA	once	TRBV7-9	CASSFLTGPGNTIYF	TGTGCCAGCAGCTTCCTGACAGGACCTGGAAACACCATATATTTT
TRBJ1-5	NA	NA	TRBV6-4	CASSDSPQEPQHF	TGTGCCAGCAGTGACAGTCCGCAGGAGCCCCAGCATTTT
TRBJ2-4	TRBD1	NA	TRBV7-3	CASSPEGTGIQYF	TGTGCCAGCAGCCCCGAAGGGACAGGCATTCAGTACTTC
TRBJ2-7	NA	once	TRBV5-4	CASSLGGYEQYF	TGTGCCAGCAGCTTGGGAGGGTACGAGCAGTACTTC
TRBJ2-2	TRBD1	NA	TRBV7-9	CASSLGTGSTGELFF	TGTGCCAGCAGCTTGGGGACAGGGTCCACCGGGGAGCTGTTTTTT
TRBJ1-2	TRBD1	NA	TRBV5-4	CASSSIRWEQGAGGYTF	TGTGCCAGCAGCTCAATTCGCTGGGAACAGGGGGCTGGCGGCTACACCTTC
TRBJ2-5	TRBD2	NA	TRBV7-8	CASSFGGGRQETQYF	TGTGCCAGCAGTTTCGGGGGGGGACGCCAAGAGACCCAGTACTTC
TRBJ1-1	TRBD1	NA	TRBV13	CASSLQGDTEAFF	TGTGCCAGCAGCCTACAGGGGGACACTGAAGCTTTCTTT
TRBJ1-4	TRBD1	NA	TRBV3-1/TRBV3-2	CASSQDGQGASNEKLFF	TGTGCCAGCAGCCAAGATGGGCAGGGGGCGTCTAATGAAAAACTGTTTTTT
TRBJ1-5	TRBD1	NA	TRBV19	CASRGDSLFNQAQHF	TGTGCCAGTAGGGGGGACAGCCTCTTCAATCAGGCCCAGCATTTT
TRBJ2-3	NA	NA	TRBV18	CASSPLPAPGRSTDTQYF	TGTGCCAGCTCACCACTGCCGGCCCCAGGGCGTAGCACAGATACGCAGTATTTT
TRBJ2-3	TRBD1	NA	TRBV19	CASRPTPQGVLTDTQYF	TGTGCCAGTAGGCCAACCCCTCAGGGGGTCCTCACAGATACGCAGTATTTT
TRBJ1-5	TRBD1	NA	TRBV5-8	CASSLDGQGAGQPQHF	TGTGCCAGCAGCTTGGACGGACAGGGGGCTGGGCAGCCCCAGCATTTT
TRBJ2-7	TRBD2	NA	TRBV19	CASSIGRGAMEQYF	TGTGCCAGTAGTATTGGGCGGGGGGCGATGGAGCAGTACTTC
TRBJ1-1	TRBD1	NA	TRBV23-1	CAARGQGVNTEAFF	TGCGCCGCCCGAGGGCAGGGGGTGAACACTGAAGCTTTCTTT
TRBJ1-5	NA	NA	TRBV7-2	CASSLIPNSNQPQHF	TGTGCCAGCAGCTTAATTCCCAATAGCAATCAGCCCCAGCATTTT